Shown below are 30 T cell receptor beta chains from a single sample sequenced in a study of vaccination and CD4 T cells after COVID-19. The Oncomine TCR Beta short-read assay was what sequenced the DNA obtained from cultured CD4+ T cells. TCRdb analysed the PCR reads with MiXCR anew, one entry per CDR3 protein. The sample lists about 17,000 distinct CDR3 sequences; about 75% were seen once. Treatment described: roughly 10-day PBMC culture with coronavirus spike peptide pools or control peptides (ViraFEST assay). These receptors have no known antigen. Specimen: CD4+ T cells from blood, cultured in vitro. Every receptor here comes from a human donor who had recovered from COVID-19.

This clonotype was seen a few times. V usage is TRBV11-2 and J usage is TRBJ2-3; D is uncertain. V was cut by 5 bases and J by 4 bases, with 13 bases left in between. Germline V gene lookup returns CDR1 SGHAT and CDR2 FQNNGV. The CDR3 is made up of 14 amino acids. CDR3 in amino acids: CASSPGFVADTQYF. DNA of the CDR3: TGTGCCAGCAGCCCCGGTTTTGTGGCAGATACGCAGTATTTT.

V is TRBV6-1 and J is TRBJ2-3; 12 bases agree with TRBD2. V shed 6 bases and J 2 bases; nucleotides not matched to a gene: 9. There are 17 residues in the CDR3. Germline V gene data show CDR1 as MNHNS and CDR2 as SASEGT. In nucleotides, the CDR3 is TGTGCCAGCAGGGGGACTAGCGGGTCAGCTTACACAGATACGCAGTATTTT. Translation: CASRGTSGSAYTDTQYF.

The chain carries TRBV20-1 and TRBJ2-5; possible D gene TRBD2, 6 bases. V was shortened by 3 bases and J by 4 bases, with 27 bases between the two germline ends. The CDR3 extends over 18 amino acids. CDR1 DFQATT and CDR2 SNEGSKA come from the germline V gene (reference sequence). The CDR3 sequence is CSASPSPKAGEIRETQYF. CDR3 nucleotides: TGCAGTGCTAGTCCCAGCCCTAAAGCGGGCGAAATCCGAGAGACCCAGTACTTC.

There are a few counts of this clonotype. The chain uses TRBV6-1 and TRBJ2-2, with unresolved D. The CDR3 has 15 amino acids. V was trimmed by 4 bases and J by 0 bases, leaving 9 bases between them. CDR1 is MNHNS and CDR2 is SASEGT in the germline V gene. This CDR3 reads CASSGQFANTGELFF. The CDR3 coding sequence is TGTGCCAGCAGTGGGCAGTTCGCGAACACCGGGGAGCTGTTTTTT.

V is TRBV19 and J is TRBJ1-2; possible D gene TRBD1, 5 bases. Germline CDR1 reads LNHDA; CDR2 reads SQIVND (reference sequence). V was clipped by 6 bases and J by 6 bases, with 14 bases between them. The CDR3 extends over 13 amino acids. The chain's CDR3 is CASSPGFPNGYTF. CDR3 in DNA: TGTGCCAGTAGCCCAGGGTTCCCGAATGGCTACACCTTC.

This chain links TRBV27 with TRBJ1-5; D not resolved. Germline V gives CDR1 MNHEY, CDR2 SMNVEV (reference sequence). V lost 5 bases and J lost 2, with 13 bases in between. The CDR3 spans 15 residues. The CDR3 DNA follows: TGTGCCAGCAGTCCTCGCACCAGAGGCAATCAGCCCCAGCATTTT. Protein sequence: CASSPRTRGNQPQHF.

V gene TRBV7-9 combines with J gene TRBJ1-1; possibly TRBD1 for D (6 bases). In germline, CDR1 is SEHNR, CDR2 FQNEAQ (reference sequence). V lost 1 base and J 4 bases, leaving 13 bases between the germline ends. CDR3 length: 15 residues. The CDR3 protein is CASSLGGYRATEAFF. The DNA for the CDR3 is TGTGCCAGCAGCTTAGGGGGATACAGGGCCACTGAAGCTTTCTTT.

This clonotype was recorded only once. This chain joins TRBV7-2 and TRBJ1-5; no definite D call. Trimming stripped 5 bases from V and 6 bases from J, with 11 bases between. This CDR3 is 13 amino acids long. Germline V lookup: CDR1 SGHTA, CDR2 FQGNSA. In nucleotides, the CDR3 is TGTGCCAGCAGCCGATCGGAACTTCAGCCCCAGCATTTT. Its protein product is CASSRSELQPQHF.

The rearrangement joins TRBV6-1 to TRBJ1-2; tentative D call: TRBD1 (6 bases). The CDR3 is made up of 15 amino acids. The V gene lost 5 bases and the J gene lost 0 bases, with 13 bases spanning the gap. Germline CDR1 MNHNS, CDR2 SASEGT. The CDR3 reads CASSPGQRSNYGYTF. For the CDR3, the DNA is TGTGCCAGCAGTCCCGGACAGCGATCTAACTATGGCTACACCTTC.

CDR3 DNA sequence: TGTGCCAGCACTCCCCGGGACCGAACCCTAGATTCACCCCTCCACTTT. Translation: CASTPRDRTLDSPLHF. The genes are TRBV6-2 or TRBV6-3 and TRBJ1-6; possible D gene TRBD1, 5 bases. Trimming pared 7 bases from V and 8 bases from J, leaving 21 bases between. Germline CDR1 MNHEY, CDR2 SVGEGT. The CDR3 consists of 16 residues.

This clonotype has more than one count but fewer than ten. The chain is built from TRBV20-1 and TRBJ1-2, with 7 bases identical to TRBD1. V dropped 6 bases and J dropped 4; count of bases not matched to a gene: 5. There are 12 residues in the CDR3. CDR1 is DFQATT and CDR2 is SNEGSKA in the germline V gene (reference sequence). The CDR3 bases are TGCAGTGCCAACTACAGGGGCTATGGCTACACCTTC. Encoded protein: CSANYRGYGYTF.

This chain connects TRBV20-1 to TRBJ2-7; 9 positions match TRBD2. Per the germline V gene, CDR1 is DFQATT and CDR2 is SNEGSKA (reference sequence). V shed 5 bases, J shed 5 bases, and the junction held 7 bases outside the gene matches. The CDR3 length is 13 residues. Here the CDR3 DNA reads TGCAGTGCTCCTAGCGGGATAGGGAACGAGCAGTACTTC. Its protein product is CSAPSGIGNEQYF.

V and J are TRBV6-1 and TRBJ2-2; 8 nucleotides match TRBD1. In germline, CDR1 is MNHNS, CDR2 SASEGT. V lost 7 bases to trimming and J lost 4 bases; unmatched junction nucleotides: 8. The CDR3 length is 15 residues. This CDR3 is CASTKRQGSTGELFF. The DNA for the CDR3 is TGTGCCAGCACGAAGAGACAGGGGAGCACCGGGGAGCTGTTTTTT.

This clonotype has only a few counts. DNA for the CDR3: TGCAGTGCCAGTAGGGGGTTTGCCAACACTGAAGCTTTCTTT. This translates into CSASRGFANTEAFF. This chain joins TRBV20-1 and TRBJ1-1; possible D gene TRBD1, 6 bases. CDR3 length: 14 amino acids. Germline lookup yields CDR1 DFQATT and CDR2 SNEGSKA (reference sequence). Trimming stripped 6 bases from V and 2 bases from J, with 16 bases between.

The CDR3 is CASSSAGGRADTQYF. CDR3 coding DNA: TGTGCCAGCAGCTCAGCGGGGGGGCGGGCAGATACGCAGTATTTT. The chain couples TRBV7-2 to TRBJ2-3, with 10 bases aligning to TRBD2. Germline loops: CDR1 SGHTA, CDR2 FQGNSA. The CDR3 runs 15 residues. With 4 bases clipped from V and 4 bases from J, the junction kept 5 bases outside the gene matches.

Only one count was recorded for this clonotype. The chain combines TRBV20-1 with TRBJ2-5, with D possibly TRBD2 on 6 matching bases. Germline V lookup: CDR1 DFQATT, CDR2 SNEGSKA (reference sequence). This CDR3 has 14 residues. Trimming removed 1 base at V and 5 bases at J, with 14 bases between. The CDR3 spells CSARVGRETETQYF. In DNA, the CDR3 is TGCAGTGCTAGAGTCGGGAGAGAGACGGAGACCCAGTACTTC.

CDR3 residues: CASSVAGQGTEAFF. The CDR3 nucleotides are TGTGCCAGCAGCGTAGCAGGACAGGGCACTGAAGCTTTCTTT. The chain couples TRBV9 to TRBJ1-1; 8 nucleotides align to TRBD1. The length of the CDR3 is 14 residues. V lost 0 bases and J lost 4; bases outside the gene matches: 2. The germline V gene has CDR1 SGDLS and CDR2 YYNGEE.

This clonotype was seen a single time. The V gene is TRBV20-1, the J gene TRBJ2-1; TRBD2 agrees at 12 bases. Germline CDR1 DFQATT, CDR2 SNEGSKA (reference sequence). This CDR3 contains 16 residues. Unmatched junction bases numbered 13, after V lost 6 bases and J lost 7 bases. The DNA of the CDR3 is TGCAGTGCACCTCTAGCGGGAGGGCCCGATAGTAATGAGCAGTTCTTC. This gives the protein CSAPLAGGPDSNEQFF.

The rearrangement links TRBV20-1 to TRBJ1-3; D gene unclear. Trimming took 6 bases from V and 2 from J, leaving 8 bases between them. The CDR3 has 12 residues. Germline loops: CDR1 DFQATT, CDR2 SNEGSKA (reference sequence). The DNA for the CDR3 is TGCAGTGCCCAGAAAACTGGAAACACCATATATTTT. Its translation is CSAQKTGNTIYF.

This clonotype was seen more than once but under ten times. V and J are TRBV28 and TRBJ2-5; 10 positions match TRBD2. V dropped 6 bases and J dropped 0; count of bases not matched to a gene: 4. CDR1 is MDHEN, CDR2 SYDVKM, per germline. CDR3 length: 15 residues. The CDR3 loop is CASRISGRYQETQYF. CDR3 DNA sequence: TGTGCCAGCAGGATTAGCGGGAGGTACCAAGAGACCCAGTACTTC.

This chain joins TRBV12-3 or TRBV12-4 and TRBJ1-1; 9 bases line up with TRBD1. J was trimmed by 5 bases and V by 6 bases; bases with no gene match: 7. This CDR3 is built from 14 residues. In DNA, the CDR3 is TGTGCCAGCAGCCCACAGGGGGCGAAGACTGAAGCTTTCTTT. Its translation is CASSPQGAKTEAFF.

The chain recombines TRBV5-8 with TRBJ1-5; TRBD1 aligns across 7 bases. The CDR3 has 15 amino acids. The V segment lost 3 bases and the J segment 0 bases; nucleotides outside the gene matches: 3. CDR1 is SGHTS, CDR2 YDEGEE, per germline. The CDR3: CASSSGQYSNQPQHF. CDR3 coding DNA: TGTGCCAGCAGCTCGGGACAGTATAGCAATCAGCCCCAGCATTTT.

The chain recombines TRBV2 with TRBJ1-5; 9 bases line up with TRBD1. This CDR3 region has 19 residues. J gave up 7 bases and V 1 base, and 17 bases lay outside the gene matches. The germline V gene has CDR1 SNHLY and CDR2 FYNNEI. CDR3 in amino acids: CASSEGGWGQGEFWQPQHF. CDR3 coding DNA: TGTGCCAGCAGTGAAGGCGGTTGGGGACAGGGCGAGTTTTGGCAGCCCCAGCATTTT.

This clonotype was detected only a few times. The V call is TRBV5-4, the J call TRBJ1-3; TRBD1 aligns across 9 bases. The CDR3 is 16 residues long. V trimming: 4 bases; J trimming: 3 bases; junction bases outside the gene matches: 8. Germline values: CDR1 SGHNT, CDR2 YYREEE (reference sequence). This CDR3 reads CASSLTGGALGNTIYF. DNA for the CDR3: TGTGCCAGCAGCCTGACAGGGGGGGCTCTTGGAAACACCATATATTTT.

This clonotype was seen once. The gene calls are TRBV6-2 or TRBV6-3 and TRBJ2-7, with 8 bases matching TRBD1. In germline, CDR1 is MNHEY, CDR2 SVGEGT. The CDR3 consists of 15 residues. V was pared by 0 bases and J by 3 bases, with 4 bases of the junction left unmatched. This CDR3 reads CASSYSRQGRYEQYF. DNA of the CDR3: TGTGCCAGCAGTTACTCGAGACAGGGGCGCTACGAGCAGTACTTC.

This clonotype was recorded once. This rearrangement joins TRBV5-4 to TRBJ2-3; D is perhaps TRBD1 (6 bases). Germline V lookup: CDR1 SGHNT, CDR2 YYREEE (reference sequence). Trimming took 0 bases from V and 4 from J, leaving 15 bases between them. There are 16 residues in the CDR3. The CDR3 DNA follows: TGTGCCAGCAGCTTGGATGGGGGACACCCTTCAGATACGCAGTATTTT. Translated, it gives CASSLDGGHPSDTQYF.

A few counts support this clonotype. The V call is TRBV7-2, the J call TRBJ2-3, with 8 bases identical to TRBD2. Germline loops: CDR1 SGHTA, CDR2 FQGNSA. V lost 1 base, J lost 5 bases, and 11 bases stayed unmatched. The CDR3 consists of 17 residues. This CDR3 is CASSLVGAGGRRDTQYF. Here the CDR3 DNA reads TGTGCCAGCAGCTTAGTGGGGGCGGGGGGCCGTAGAGATACGCAGTATTTT.

The chain recombines TRBV10-3 with TRBJ1-3; D is possibly TRBD1 (6 bases). Germline values: CDR1 ENHRY, CDR2 SYGVKD. V lost 6 bases to trimming and J lost 4 bases, with 13 bases between them. The CDR3 is 14 amino acids. The CDR3 loop is CAIRIQGAGNTIYF. Here the CDR3 DNA reads TGTGCCATCAGAATACAGGGAGCCGGAAACACCATATATTTT.

This chain connects TRBV20-1 to TRBJ2-1; no clear D. This CDR3 spans 15 amino acids. Germline V gives CDR1 DFQATT, CDR2 SNEGSKA (reference sequence). Trimming removed 1 base at V and 0 bases at J, with 10 bases between. CDR3 nucleotide sequence: TGCAGTGCTAGAGGACCAGATAGCTCCTACAATGAGCAGTTCTTC. It translates to CSARGPDSSYNEQFF.

The chain is built from TRBV28 and TRBJ1-5; D not resolved. The CDR3 spans 13 residues. CDR1 and CDR2 from the germline V gene are MDHEN and SYDVKM. V lost 2 bases to trimming and J lost 4 bases, with 6 bases between them. In DNA form, the CDR3 reads TGTGCCAGCAGTTTACCTGGAAATCAGCCCCAGCATTTT. As protein: CASSLPGNQPQHF.